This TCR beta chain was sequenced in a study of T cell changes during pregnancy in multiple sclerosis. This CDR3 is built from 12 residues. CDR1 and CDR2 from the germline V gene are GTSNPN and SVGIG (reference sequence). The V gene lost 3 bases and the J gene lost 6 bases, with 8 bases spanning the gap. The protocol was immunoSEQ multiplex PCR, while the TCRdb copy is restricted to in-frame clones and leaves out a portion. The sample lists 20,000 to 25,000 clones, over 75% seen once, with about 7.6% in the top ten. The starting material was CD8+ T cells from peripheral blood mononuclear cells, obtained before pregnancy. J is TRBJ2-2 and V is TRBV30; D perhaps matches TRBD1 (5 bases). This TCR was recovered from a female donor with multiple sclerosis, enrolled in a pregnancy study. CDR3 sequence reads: CAWRKGSGELFF. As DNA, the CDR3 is TGTGCCTGGAGGAAGGGGTCCGGGGAGCTGTTTTTT.